The 22 T cell receptor beta chains below come from one sample, sequenced in a study of radiotherapy plus CTLA-4 blockade in lung cancer. Sequencing was performed with immunoSEQ multiplex PCR; in TCRdb, only in-frame clones are kept and a portion is missing. The table includes approximately 80,000 clones, less than 85% detected once. The sample here was peripheral blood, taken from a patient treated with radiotherapy plus ipilimumab. These receptor sequences come from a human donor with non-small cell lung cancer whose response to radiotherapy plus ipilimumab could not be evaluated.

The sample holds a few counts of this clone. The chain's CDR3 is CASSFPRLAGNNEQFF. The CDR3 DNA follows: TGCGCCAGCAGCTTCCCCCGTTTAGCGGGGAACAATGAGCAGTTCTTC. V usage is TRBV5-1 and J usage is TRBJ2-1; 8 bases line up with TRBD2. CDR3 size: 16 residues. Germline CDR1 reads SGHRS; CDR2 reads YFSETQ. V dropped 2 bases and J dropped 5; count of bases not matched to a gene: 9.

The chain is built from TRBV30 and TRBJ1-1; TRBD1 aligns across 9 bases. Germline V lookup: CDR1 GTSNPN, CDR2 SVGIG (reference sequence). The CDR3 runs 14 residues. CDR3 sequence: CAARVGQGNTEAFF. CDR3 coding DNA: TGTGCTGCCAGAGTGGGACAGGGTAACACTGAAGCTTTCTTT.

V gene TRBV7-9 combines with J gene TRBJ2-1; 14 bases are shared with TRBD2. After removal of 4 bases from V and 0 bases from J, the junction contained 8 bases not matched to a gene. This CDR3 is 19 amino acids long. The V gene's germline CDR1 is SEHNR and CDR2 FQNEAQ (reference sequence). DNA for the CDR3: TGTGCCAGCAGCTCTGGGACTAGCGGGAGCGCCCTCTCCTACAATGAGCAGTTCTTC. Translating gives CASSSGTSGSALSYNEQFF.

V gene TRBV2 combines with J gene TRBJ1-5, with no clear D. Germline CDR1 and CDR2: SNHLY and FYNNEI. Trimming stripped 1 base from V and 0 bases from J, with 16 bases between. The CDR3 has 18 amino acids. The DNA of the CDR3 is TGTGCCAGCAGTGAAGGGAGTGGTGTCTTCTTTAGCAATCAGCCCCAGCATTTT. The encoded protein is CASSEGSGVFFSNQPQHF.

This clone was detected once. The genes are TRBV5-8 and TRBJ2-1; possibly TRBD1 for D (5 bases). The CDR3 contains 12 residues. Germline CDR1 SGHTS, CDR2 YDEGEE. V was shortened by 0 bases and J by 7 bases, with 5 bases between the two germline ends. The CDR3 sequence is CASSLEGNEQFF. DNA for the CDR3: TGTGCCAGCAGCTTGGAGGGGAATGAGCAGTTCTTC.

The chain combines TRBV9 with TRBJ2-7; possible D gene TRBD1, 6 bases. The CDR3 loop spans 14 amino acids. Germline loops: CDR1 SGDLS, CDR2 YYNGEE. The germline V and J ends were trimmed by 0 bases and 4 bases, with 11 bases remaining between them. The CDR3 region is CASSVGQGFYEQYF. Here the CDR3 DNA reads TGTGCCAGCAGCGTAGGCCAGGGGTTTTACGAGCAGTACTTC.

The chain carries TRBV19 and TRBJ1-1, with D hard to call. Germline loops: CDR1 LNHDA, CDR2 SQIVND (reference sequence). The V end lost 1 base, the J end lost 0 bases, and 3 bases lay between the germline ends. The CDR3 is made up of 13 amino acids. CDR3 coding DNA: TGTGCCAGTAGTATAGCGTTGAACACTGAAGCTTTCTTT. Translated, it gives CASSIALNTEAFF. The full variable domain, in which reference TRBV19 and TRBJ1-1 provide the parts outside the CDR3, is DGGITQSPKYLFRKEGQNVTLSCEQNLNHDAMYWYRQDPGQGLRLIYYSQIVNDFQKGDIAEGYSVSREKKESFPLTVTSAQKNPTAFYLCASSIALNTEAFFGQGTRLTVV.

The chain uses TRBV18 and TRBJ1-5; D not resolved. Trimming shortened V by 2 bases and J by 1 base, and 3 bases separated the two germline ends. CDR1 and CDR2 (germline): KGHSH, LQKENI. The CDR3 has 13 amino acids. The CDR3, as DNA: TGTGCCAGCTCACCAGGCAGCAATCAGCCCCAGCATTTT. Amino acids: CASSPGSNQPQHF.

This chain joins TRBV6-5 and TRBJ1-1; 7 positions match TRBD1. The germline V gene encodes CDR1 MNHEY and CDR2 SVGAGI. There are 13 residues in the CDR3. V was clipped by 2 bases and J by 4 bases; unmatched bases: 1. CDR3 in DNA: TGTGCCAGCAGTTACCAGGGGGTCACTGAAGCTTTCTTT. Translation: CASSYQGVTEAFF.

This clone occurred once. The chain is built from TRBV9 and TRBJ2-5, with unresolved D. Trimming removed 7 bases at V and 1 base at J, with 17 bases between. The CDR3 has 15 amino acids. Germline assignment: CDR1 SGDLS and CDR2 YYNGEE. The CDR3 loop reads CASGVGANSQETQYF. CDR3 sequence (DNA): TGTGCCAGCGGTGTTGGTGCGAACAGCCAAGAGACCCAGTACTTC. Drawing the rest from reference TRBV9 and TRBJ2-5, the complete variable domain is DSGVTQTPKHLITATGQRVTLRCSPRSGDLSVYWYQQSLDQGLQFLIQYYNGEERAKGNILERFSAQQFPDLHSELNLSSLELGDSALYFCASGVGANSQETQYFGPGTRLLVL.

The table lists this clone with a count of one. This chain connects TRBV4-2 to TRBJ1-4, with D uncertain. CDR3 size: 16 residues. The V and J ends lost 0 bases and 6 bases respectively, with 14 bases between them. Germline V lookup: CDR1 LGHNA, CDR2 YNFKEQ. The CDR3 spells CASSQDRFSGYEKLFF. The CDR3, as DNA: TGTGCCAGCAGCCAAGATCGCTTTTCGGGGTATGAAAAACTGTTTTTT.

This sequence joins TRBV15 and TRBJ2-3; TRBD2 matches 7 bases. There are 21 residues in the CDR3. Germline V gives CDR1 LNHNV, CDR2 YYDKDF (reference sequence). V was pared by 0 bases and J by 0 bases, with 18 bases of the junction left unmatched. In DNA form, the CDR3 reads TGTGCCACCAGCAGAGATTTGGAGCTAGCGGAGGAGGCCTCTAGCACAGATACGCAGTATTTT. Translated, it gives CATSRDLELAEEASSTDTQYF.

Comment on this clone: Other DNA variants within this sample encode the same CDR3. The chain is built from TRBV29-1 and TRBJ2-1; the match to TRBD2 covers 12 bases. CDR3 size: 15 residues. The J segment lost 5 bases and the V segment lost 3 bases, leaving 5 bases of the junction unmatched. CDR1 SQVTM and CDR2 ANQGSEA come from the germline V gene. CDR3: CSVERLAGVDNEQFF. The CDR3 DNA sequence: TGCAGCGTTGAGAGACTAGCGGGAGTAGACAATGAGCAGTTCTTC.

V is TRBV30 and J is TRBJ2-7; D not certain. CDR1 is GTSNPN, CDR2 SVGIG, per germline (reference sequence). Trimming cost V 1 base and J 7 bases, with 8 bases left between them. This CDR3 comprises 11 residues. For the CDR3, the DNA is TGTGCCTGGAGTGCCCCTTATGAGCAGTACTTC. Its translation: CAWSAPYEQYF.

V usage is TRBV5-5 and J usage is TRBJ2-3; perhaps TRBD2 as D (5 bases). CDR1 SGHKS and CDR2 YYEKEE come from the germline V gene (reference sequence). CDR3 length equals 15 residues. Trimming removed 1 base at V and 8 bases at J, with 17 bases between. The CDR3 is CASSLRDALGGTQYF. CDR3 in DNA: TGTGCCAGCAGCTTGCGGGATGCCTTAGGTGGTACGCAGTATTTT.

The chain links TRBV19 to TRBJ1-2, with D tentatively TRBD1 (6 bases). The V gene's germline CDR1 is LNHDA and CDR2 SQIVND (reference sequence). This CDR3 contains 14 residues. V was clipped by 6 bases and J by 7 bases, with 18 bases between them. CDR3: CASSRSGTGTGYTF. CDR3 coding DNA: TGTGCCAGTAGCCGCTCGGGTACAGGGACTGGCTACACCTTC.

The CDR3 nucleotides are TGTGCCAGTAGTATCGCACACCTTATGAACACTGAAGCTTTCTTT. Protein product: CASSIAHLMNTEAFF. The chain combines TRBV19 with TRBJ1-1; D gene ambiguous. Germline V gives CDR1 LNHDA, CDR2 SQIVND (reference sequence). This CDR3 is built from 15 residues. V lost 3 bases and J 0 bases, leaving 11 bases between the germline ends.

The rearrangement joins TRBV28 to TRBJ2-7, with D tentatively TRBD2 (5 bases). CDR1 MDHEN and CDR2 SYDVKM come from the germline V gene. The CDR3 is 16 residues long. V shed 6 bases and J shed 0 bases, with 18 bases lying between them. CDR3 residues: CASSWGAFTSSYEQYF. CDR3 bases: TGTGCCAGCAGCTGGGGAGCGTTTACGAGCTCCTACGAGCAGTACTTC.

This chain links TRBV28 with TRBJ2-7; TRBD2 aligns across 7 bases. Germline values: CDR1 MDHEN, CDR2 SYDVKM. Germline trimming cut 11 bases from V and 3 bases from J; bases unmatched to any gene: 10. The CDR3 is 13 amino acids. CDR3 loop: CAAGDPTFYEQYF. The CDR3 nucleotides are TGTGCCGCGGGGGACCCAACATTCTACGAGCAGTACTTC.

The chain couples TRBV10-3 to TRBJ2-2, with 10 nucleotides matching TRBD1. This CDR3 has 16 residues. The germline CDR1 and CDR2 sequences are ENHRY and SYGVKD. Trimming removed 6 bases from V and 7 bases from J; junction bases left unmatched: 11. The CDR3 sequence is CAIRTDRGRLSGELFF. The CDR3 DNA sequence: TGTGCCATCAGAACCGACAGGGGGCGGTTAAGCGGGGAGCTGTTTTTT.

The genes are TRBV13 and TRBJ1-1; 7 nucleotides agree with TRBD1. The trim removed 4 bases at V and 4 bases at J, leaving 3 bases unmatched. Germline V gene lookup returns CDR1 PRHDT and CDR2 FYEKMQ (reference sequence). The CDR3 has 13 amino acids. Here the CDR3 reads CASSSTGTTEAFF. Written as DNA, the CDR3 is TGTGCCAGCAGCTCGACAGGGACCACTGAAGCTTTCTTT.

The chain is built from TRBV25-1 and TRBJ2-6; 9 nucleotides agree with TRBD1. This CDR3 spans 17 amino acids. Per the germline V gene, CDR1 is MGHDK and CDR2 is SYGVNS. Trimming cost V 6 bases and J 0 bases; bases outside gene matches: 6. This CDR3 is CASSAGQGVSGANVLTF. The CDR3 nucleotides read TGTGCCAGCAGCGCGGGACAGGGAGTCTCTGGGGCCAACGTCCTGACTTTC. The full variable domain, with the rest looked up from reference TRBV25-1 and TRBJ2-6, is EADIYQTPRYLVIGTGKKITLECSQTMGHDKMYWYQQDPGMELHLIHYSYGVNSTEKGDLSSESTVSRIRTEHFPLTLESARPSHTSQYLCASSAGQGVSGANVLTFGAGSRLTVL.